The T cell receptor (beta chain) under discussion was sequenced for a study of cytomegalovirus exposure and HLA in healthy donors. General study points: It emerged from a later analysis that several of the most significant clusters appeared to be linked to common viral pathogens. Another analysis was done later, and it associated 16,951 TCR beta sequences with HLA alleles at 0.05 false discovery rate. For most TCR sequences rarity was the rule, although some public TCRs occurred in many donors.

A multiplex PCR was run with 60 Vbeta primers and 13 Jbeta primers. The protocol was immunoSEQ multiplex PCR, while the TCRdb copy is restricted to in-frame clones and leaves out a portion. The sample carries around 130,000 clones, about 81% recorded once. The V gene's germline CDR1 is SGHRS and CDR2 YFSETQ. V was trimmed by 0 bases and J by 4 bases, leaving 10 bases between them. There are 14 residues in the CDR3. Donors in the study were healthy people who gave bone marrow. Comment on this clone: Its specificity is not known.

The chain recombines TRBV5-1 with TRBJ1-2; D is unclear. This receptor was taken from a woman aged 40 to 50 in good health and CMV-seropositive. The sequenced material came from PBMCs. Written as DNA, the CDR3 is TGCGCCAGCAGCTTGGGGCATGCAATCTATGGCTACACCTTC. Protein sequence: CASSLGHAIYGYTF. Together with reference TRBV5-1 and TRBJ1-2, the CDR3 gives the full variable domain: KAGVTQTPRYLIKTRGQQVTLSCSPISGHRSVSWYQQTPGQGLQFLFEYFSETQRNKGNFPGRFSGRQFSNSRSEMNVSTLELGDSALYLCASSLGHAIYGYTFGSGTRLTVV.